The clone carrying this TCR beta chain was detected a few times. Germline lookup yields CDR1 SNHLY and CDR2 FYNNEI. This CDR3 contains 13 residues. V was trimmed by 0 bases and J by 5 bases, leaving 5 bases between them. The data stem from a study of T cells in Graves' hyperthyroidism and ophthalmopathy. TCR beta CDR3 regions were amplified from RNA transcripts. HTBI primers were the set used in a first-round RT-PCR of the TCR CDR3. TCRdb reprocessed the multiplex PCR reads with MiXCR, giving one entry per CDR3 protein. Found here are about 600,000 distinct CDR3 sequences, approximately 16% of them singletons; the top ten hold under 3.5%. Clinical Activity Scores of at least 3, NOSPECS grades of at least 4 and durations under 3 months characterized ophthalmopathy patients.

Sequencing was done on a sample of blood. J is TRBJ1-5 and V is TRBV2; D is undetermined. The TCR sequence derives from a woman aged 35 to 49 with Graves' ophthalmopathy. CDR3 amino acids: CASSEALHQPQHF. The CDR3 bases are TGTGCCAGCAGTGAAGCGCTCCATCAGCCCCAGCATTTT.